This T cell receptor (beta chain) was profiled in a study of blood T cell repertoires in COVID-19. Turning to the study itself: Acute-phase and convalescent COVID-19 samples originated in the United States, Italy and Spain. Sample material is recorded as cDNA or gDNA derived from T cells, B-cell-depleted T cells, or PBMCs.

V trimming: 4 bases; J trimming: 0 bases; junction bases outside the gene matches: 3. This CDR3 is 14 amino acids long. The germline V gene encodes CDR1 MNHEY and CDR2 SVGAGI. Here immunoSEQ multiplex PCR was the method, and the copy in TCRdb shows in-frame clones only, minus some. The sample consists of over 150,000 clones, about 83% of them appearing once. This receptor was taken from a woman in her seventies with COVID-19, enrolled during active disease. This rearrangement joins TRBV6-5 to TRBJ2-7, with TRBD2 matching 7 bases. Sequenced: peripheral blood. The CDR3 reads CASSFLAASYEQYF. In DNA form, the CDR3 reads TGTGCCAGCAGTTTTCTAGCGGCCTCCTACGAGCAGTACTTC.